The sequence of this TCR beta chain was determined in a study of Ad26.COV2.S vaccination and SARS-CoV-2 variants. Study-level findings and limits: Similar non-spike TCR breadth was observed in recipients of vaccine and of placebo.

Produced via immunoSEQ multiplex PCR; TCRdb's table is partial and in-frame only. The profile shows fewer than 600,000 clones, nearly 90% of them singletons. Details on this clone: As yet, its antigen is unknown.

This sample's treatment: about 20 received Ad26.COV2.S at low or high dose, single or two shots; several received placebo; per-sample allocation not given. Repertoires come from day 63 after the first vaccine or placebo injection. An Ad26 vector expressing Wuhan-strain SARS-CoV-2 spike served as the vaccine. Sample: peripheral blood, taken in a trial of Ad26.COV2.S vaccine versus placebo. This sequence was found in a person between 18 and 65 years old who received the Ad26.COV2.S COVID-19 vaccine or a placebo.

This CDR3 reads CASSLGPGGFYGYTF. The CDR3 DNA is TGTGCCAGCAGCTTAGGGCCAGGGGGCTTCTATGGCTACACCTTC. This chain uses TRBV7-9 with TRBJ1-2; 8 nucleotides match TRBD1. V shed 1 base, J shed 4 bases, and the junction held 5 bases outside the gene matches. This CDR3 region has 15 residues. Germline values: CDR1 SEHNR, CDR2 FQNEAQ (reference sequence).